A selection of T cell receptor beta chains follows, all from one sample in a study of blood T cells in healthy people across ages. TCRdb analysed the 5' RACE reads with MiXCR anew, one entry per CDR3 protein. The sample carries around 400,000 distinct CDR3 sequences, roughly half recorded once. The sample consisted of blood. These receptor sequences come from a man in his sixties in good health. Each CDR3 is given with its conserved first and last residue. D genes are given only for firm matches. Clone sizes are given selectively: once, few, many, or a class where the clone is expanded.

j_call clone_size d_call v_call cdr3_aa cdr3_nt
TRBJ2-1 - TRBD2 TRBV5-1 CASSVEPSGSYNEQFF TGCGCCAGCAGCGTTGAACCTAGCGGCTCCTACAATGAGCAGTTCTTC
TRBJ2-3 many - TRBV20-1 CSARGGGGRDTQYF TGCAGTGCTAGAGGGGGTGGGGGAAGAGATACGCAGTATTTT
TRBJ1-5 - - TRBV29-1 CSVSYGISNQPQHF TGCAGCGTCTCCTATGGAATTAGCAATCAGCCCCAGCATTTT
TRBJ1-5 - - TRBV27 CASKPGQVGNQPQHF TGTGCCAGCAAACCGGGACAAGTAGGCAATCAGCCCCAGCATTTT
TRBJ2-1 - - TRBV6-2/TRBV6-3 CASSVQTNNEQFF TGTGCCAGCAGTGTTCAAACTAATAATGAGCAGTTCTTC
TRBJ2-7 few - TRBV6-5 CASRGNYEQYF TGTGCCAGCAGGGGGAACTACGAGCAGTACTTC
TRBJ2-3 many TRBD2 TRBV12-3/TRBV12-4 CASSSSGRKSTDTQYF TGTGCCAGCAGTTCTAGCGGGAGGAAAAGCACAGATACGCAGTATTTT
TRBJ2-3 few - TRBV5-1 CASSTDGKTNTDTQYF TGCGCCAGCAGCACTGACGGGAAAACTAACACAGATACGCAGTATTTT
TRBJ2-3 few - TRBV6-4 CASSDQGSDTQYF TGTGCCAGCAGTGATCAGGGATCAGATACGCAGTATTTT
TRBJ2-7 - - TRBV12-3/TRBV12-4 CASRVQDYEQYF TGTGCCAGCAGGGTACAGGACTACGAGCAGTACTTC
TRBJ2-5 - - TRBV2 CASTVGTIETQYF TGTGCCAGCACGGTCGGCACAATAGAGACCCAGTACTTC
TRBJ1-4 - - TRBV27 CASSREGLISEKLFF TGTGCCAGCAGTAGGGAAGGCCTCATTTCAGAAAAACTGTTTTTT
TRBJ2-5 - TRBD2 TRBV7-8 CASSLERGGRWETQYF TGTGCCAGCAGCTTGGAGCGGGGGGGCCGGTGGGAGACCCAGTACTTC
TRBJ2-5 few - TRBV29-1 CSSLGNQETQYF TGCAGCTCCCTCGGCAACCAAGAGACCCAGTACTTC
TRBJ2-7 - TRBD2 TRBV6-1 CASSHGRTSGSLTYEQYF TGTGCCAGCAGCCACGGTCGGACTAGCGGGAGCCTCACCTACGAGCAGTACTTC
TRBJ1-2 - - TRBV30 CAWGGRVEGYTF TGTGCCTGGGGGGGGAGGGTTGAAGGCTACACCTTC
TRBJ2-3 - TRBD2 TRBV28 CASSPATSGAYTQYF TGTGCCAGCAGTCCCGCGACTAGCGGTGCTTATACGCAGTATTTT
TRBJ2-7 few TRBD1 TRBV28 CASSPDRDHSYEQYF TGTGCCAGCAGTCCCGACAGGGACCACTCCTACGAGCAGTACTTC
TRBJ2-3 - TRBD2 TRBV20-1 CSARLRTSGGRGTDTQYF TGCAGTGCTAGGCTCCGGACTAGCGGGGGGCGGGGCACAGATACGCAGTATTTT
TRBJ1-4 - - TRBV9 CASSSRVGGDGEKLFF TGTGCCAGCAGCTCTAGGGTCGGGGGGGACGGTGAAAAACTGTTTTTT
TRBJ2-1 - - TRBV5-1 CASSVGYNEQFF TGCGCCAGCAGCGTCGGTTACAATGAGCAGTTCTTC
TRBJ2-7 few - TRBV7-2 CASSLVGGPLSYEQYF TGTGCCAGCAGCTTAGTGGGGGGGCCCCTCTCCTACGAGCAGTACTTC
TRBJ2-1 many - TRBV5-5 CASSFVRLASHNEQFF TGTGCCAGCAGCTTTGTGAGGCTAGCGTCTCACAATGAGCAGTTCTTC
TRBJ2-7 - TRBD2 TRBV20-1 CSARETGTSYEQYF TGCAGTGCTAGAGAAACCGGGACTAGCTACGAGCAGTACTTC
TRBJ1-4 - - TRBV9 CASSVRAGAEKLFF TGTGCCAGCTCCGTAAGGGCCGGGGCTGAAAAACTGTTTTTT
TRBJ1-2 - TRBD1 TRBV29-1 CSVETVGTGYYGYTF TGCAGCGTTGAGACAGTTGGGACAGGTTACTATGGCTACACCTTC
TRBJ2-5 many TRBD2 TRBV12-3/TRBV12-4 CASSRLARQETQYF TGTGCCAGCAGTCGACTAGCGAGGCAAGAGACCCAGTACTTC
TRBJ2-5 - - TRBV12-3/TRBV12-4 CASSPTTGETQYF TGTGCCAGCAGCCCGACGACAGGAGAGACCCAGTACTTC
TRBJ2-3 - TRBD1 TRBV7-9 CASSLGTGGGKDTQYF TGTGCCAGCAGCTTGGGAACAGGGGGCGGGAAGGATACGCAGTATTTT
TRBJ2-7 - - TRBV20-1 CSARDFRGPYEQYF TGCAGTGCTAGAGATTTTCGGGGACCCTACGAGCAGTACTTC
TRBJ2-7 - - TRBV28 CASSPPSGGYEQYF TGTGCCAGCAGTCCACCCTCAGGGGGGTACGAGCAGTACTTC
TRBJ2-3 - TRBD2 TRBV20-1 CSAPSGAVRTDTQYF TGCAGTGCCCCGAGCGGGGCGGTGCGCACAGATACGCAGTATTTT
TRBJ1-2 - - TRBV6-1 CASSEILRGWNGYTF TGTGCCAGCAGTGAAATACTCAGGGGTTGGAATGGCTACACCTTC
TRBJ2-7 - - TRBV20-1 CSARVGGRRGHDEQYF TGCAGTGCTAGAGTTGGGGGTCGGAGGGGGCACGACGAGCAGTACTTC
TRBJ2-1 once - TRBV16 CASTDRATTYNEQFF TGTGCCAGCACGGACCGGGCAACGACCTACAATGAGCAGTTCTTC
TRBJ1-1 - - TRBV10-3 CATKHLDDGNTEAFF TGTGCCACGAAGCATCTTGATGATGGGAACACTGAAGCTTTCTTT
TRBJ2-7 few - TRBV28 CASTSVNEQYF TGTGCCAGCACTAGCGTAAACGAGCAGTACTTC
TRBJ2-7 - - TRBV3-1 CASSQDPTTYEQYF TGTGCCAGCAGCCAAGATCCCACGACCTACGAGCAGTACTTC
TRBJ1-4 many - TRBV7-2 CASSLGGTVTNEKLFF TGTGCCAGCAGCTTAGGGGGGACGGTTACTAATGAAAAACTGTTTTTT
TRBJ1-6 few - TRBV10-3 CAIRQGSLNSPLHF TGTGCCATCCGCCAGGGATCCCTTAATTCACCCCTCCACTTT
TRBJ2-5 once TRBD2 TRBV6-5 CASRLAGSQETQYF TGTGCCAGCAGGCTAGCGGGGTCACAAGAGACCCAGTACTTC
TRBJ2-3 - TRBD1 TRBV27 CASSLSHRGETDTQYF TGTGCCAGCAGTTTATCGCACAGGGGGGAGACAGATACGCAGTATTTT
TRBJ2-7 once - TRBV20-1 CSARDVTDREGREQYF TGCAGTGCTAGAGATGTGACCGACAGGGAGGGTCGCGAGCAGTACTTC
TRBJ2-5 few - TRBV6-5 CASSYHRQTETQYF TGTGCCAGCAGTTATCATAGACAGACGGAGACCCAGTACTTC
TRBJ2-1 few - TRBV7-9 CASSPQGIAYNEQFF TGTGCCAGCAGCCCCCAGGGTATCGCGTACAATGAGCAGTTCTTC
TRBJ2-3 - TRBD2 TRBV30 CAWKDWREVTDTQYF TGTGCCTGGAAAGATTGGCGGGAGGTCACAGATACGCAGTATTTT
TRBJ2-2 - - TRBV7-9 CASSLVTTGELFF TGTGCCAGCAGCTTAGTGACGACCGGGGAGCTGTTTTTT
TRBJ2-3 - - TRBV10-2 CASNADHTQYF TGCGCCAGCAACGCCGACCATACGCAGTATTTT